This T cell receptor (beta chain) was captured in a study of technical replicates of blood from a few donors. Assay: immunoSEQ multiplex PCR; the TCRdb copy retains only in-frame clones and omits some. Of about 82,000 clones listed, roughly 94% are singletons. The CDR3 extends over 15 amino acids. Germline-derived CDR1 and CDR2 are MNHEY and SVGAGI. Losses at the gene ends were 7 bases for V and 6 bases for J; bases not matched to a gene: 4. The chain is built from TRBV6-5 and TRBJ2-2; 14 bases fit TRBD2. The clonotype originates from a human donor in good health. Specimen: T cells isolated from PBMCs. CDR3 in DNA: TGTGCCAGCATCGGACTAGCGGGAGGTTCCGGGGAGCTGTTTTTT. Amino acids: CASIGLAGGSGELFF.